This TCR beta chain was retrieved from a study of blood T cell repertoires in COVID-19. Germline V gene lookup returns CDR1 LNHDA and CDR2 SQIVND (reference sequence). The V gene lost 5 bases and the J gene lost 5 bases, with 10 bases spanning the gap. The CDR3 length is 13 residues. Only in-frame clones appear in the TCRdb table, and some are missing; sequencing was by immunoSEQ multiplex PCR. The table records approximately 480,000 clones, around 90% of them present only once. This receptor was identified in a woman aged 18-29 years who had recovered from COVID-19. The specimen was PBMCs or T cells enriched from blood (not recorded which). The chain combines TRBV19 with TRBJ1-5; no definite D call. Here the CDR3 reads CASSATQDQPQHF. CDR3 in DNA: TGTGCCAGTAGTGCCACGCAGGATCAGCCCCAGCATTTT.